These 20 T cell receptor beta chains share one sample of origin, sequenced in a study of cytomegalovirus exposure and HLA in healthy donors. Both 60 Vbeta primers and 13 Jbeta primers went into the PCR. Sequencing was performed with immunoSEQ multiplex PCR; in TCRdb, only in-frame clones are kept and a portion is missing. Of around 190,000 clones listed, about 77% are singletons. Sequencing input: PBMCs. The receptors here all came from a female donor in good health and CMV-seronegative.

The chain links TRBV28 to TRBJ1-3; a possible D gene is TRBD1 (6 bases). The CDR3 spans 15 residues. The V gene's germline CDR1 is MDHEN and CDR2 SYDVKM. The V and J ends lost 6 bases and 0 bases respectively, with 12 bases between them. CDR3 DNA: TGTGCCAGCAGAGGGACAACGAGCTCTGGAAACACCATATATTTT. This codes for CASRGTTSSGNTIYF. Together with reference TRBV28 and TRBJ1-3, the CDR3 gives the full variable domain: DVKVTQSSRYLVKRTGEKVFLECVQDMDHENMFWYRQDPGLGLRLIYFSYDVKMKEKGDIPEGYSVSREKKERFSLILESASTNQTSMYLCASRGTTSSGNTIYFGEGSWLTVV.

This chain uses TRBV5-1 with TRBJ1-4; perhaps TRBD1 as D (6 bases). The V gene's germline CDR1 is SGHRS and CDR2 YFSETQ. This CDR3 is 13 amino acids long. Trimming took off 9 bases at V and 3 bases at J, with 12 bases between the two ends. This chain's CDR3 is CATRQESNEKLFF. The CDR3 DNA follows: TGCGCCACCCGACAGGAATCTAATGAAAAACTGTTTTTT.

V gene TRBV4-1 combines with J gene TRBJ2-2, with 8 bases aligning to TRBD1. Germline CDR1 reads MGHRA; CDR2 reads YSYEKL. V trimming: 4 bases; J trimming: 7 bases; junction bases outside the gene matches: 5. The CDR3 is made up of 14 amino acids. Written as DNA, the CDR3 is TGCGCCAGCAGCCGGACAGGGTCGTACGGGGAGCTGTTTTTT. Protein product: CASSRTGSYGELFF.

This clone was seen once. This chain joins TRBV5-4 and TRBJ2-7; 12 bases fit TRBD2. CDR3 length equals 15 residues. The V segment lost 4 bases and the J segment 3 bases; nucleotides outside the gene matches: 5. Germline V gene sequence: CDR1 SGHNT, CDR2 YYREEE (reference sequence). The CDR3 region is CASSRGLAGLYEQYF. Here the CDR3 DNA reads TGTGCCAGCAGCCGCGGACTAGCGGGGCTCTACGAGCAGTACTTC. Combining the CDR3 with reference TRBV5-4 and TRBJ2-7 gives the whole variable domain ETGVTQSPTHLIKTRGQQVTLRCSSQSGHNTVSWYQQALGQGPQFIFQYYREEENGRGNFPPRFSGLQFPNYSSELNVNALELDDSALYLCASSRGLAGLYEQYFGPGTRLTVT.

As DNA, the CDR3 is TGTGCCAGCAGCTCCGGGACACAATCCTACGAGCAGTACTTC. This encodes CASSSGTQSYEQYF. The rearrangement links TRBV11-3 to TRBJ2-7, with a tentative D call TRBD1 (6 bases). The CDR3 runs to 14 residues. Per the germline V gene, CDR1 is SGHNT and CDR2 is YENEEA. V was clipped by 4 bases and J by 1 base, with 11 bases between them.

The chain links TRBV28 to TRBJ2-5; weak D call: TRBD2 (6 bases). Trimming removed 10 bases from V and 1 base from J, with 10 bases in between. The CDR3 runs to 12 residues. CDR1 MDHEN and CDR2 SYDVKM come from the germline V gene. The CDR3, as DNA: TGTGCCACCCTAGCGTTCCAAGAGACCCAGTACTTC. This translates into CATLAFQETQYF. The whole variable domain, remainder taken from reference TRBV28 and TRBJ2-5, is DVKVTQSSRYLVKRTGEKVFLECVQDMDHENMFWYRQDPGLGLRLIYFSYDVKMKEKGDIPEGYSVSREKKERFSLILESASTNQTSMYLCATLAFQETQYFGPGTRLLVL.

V gene TRBV28 combines with J gene TRBJ2-7; 12 bases agree with TRBD2. Germline V gene sequence: CDR1 MDHEN, CDR2 SYDVKM. With 5 bases clipped from V and 3 bases from J, the junction kept 5 bases outside the gene matches. The CDR3 contains 15 residues. The CDR3 nucleotides are TGTGCCAGCAGTGCCGGACTAGCGGGATTCTACGAGCAGTACTTC. Translation: CASSAGLAGFYEQYF.

This clone occurred a few times. The chain joins TRBV10-3 to TRBJ2-5; 7 nucleotides align to TRBD1. The V gene end was trimmed by 5 bases and the J gene end by 5 bases; junction bases not matched to a gene: 5. Germline CDR1 is ENHRY and CDR2 is SYGVKD. The CDR3 covers 13 residues. In DNA, the CDR3 is TGTGCCATCAGTTGGACAGGACGGGAGACCCAGTACTTC. Amino acid sequence: CAISWTGRETQYF.

This clone turned up a few times. The CDR3 DNA sequence: TGTGCCAGCAGCTTAGGGACTAGCTTTGAGCAGTTCTTC. Protein sequence: CASSLGTSFEQFF. The chain has TRBV13 and TRBJ2-1; 7 positions match TRBD2. The CDR3 extends over 13 amino acids. The V gene's germline CDR1 is PRHDT and CDR2 FYEKMQ (reference sequence). With V trimmed by 0 bases and J by 9 bases, 2 bases remained unmatched.

This sequence joins TRBV7-9 and TRBJ1-3, with 7 bases identical to TRBD1. Germline CDR1 SEHNR, CDR2 FQNEAQ (reference sequence). V lost 2 bases to trimming and J lost 6 bases; unmatched junction nucleotides: 10. The CDR3 covers 16 residues. Written as DNA, the CDR3 is TGTGCCAGCAGCTTACCCAGGACAGGAGAAGAAAACACCATATATTTT. Its protein product is CASSLPRTGEENTIYF.

This clone occurred once. V and J are TRBV19 and TRBJ1-5, with TRBD1 matching over 9 bases. Germline CDR1 reads LNHDA; CDR2 reads SQIVND (reference sequence). The CDR3 extends over 13 amino acids. With 10 bases clipped from V and 7 bases from J, the junction kept 8 bases outside the gene matches. Here the CDR3 reads CATRDRGEQPQHF. DNA of the CDR3: TGTGCCACCCGAGACAGGGGGGAACAGCCCCAGCATTTT.

The CDR3 reads CASRIGTSGGDTQYF. CDR3 bases: TGCGCCAGCAGAATAGGGACTAGCGGGGGAGATACGCAGTATTTT. The chain has TRBV5-1 and TRBJ2-3; 14 bases are shared with TRBD2. With 5 bases clipped from V and 5 bases from J, the junction kept 4 bases outside the gene matches. The CDR3 is 15 residues long. The germline gives CDR1 SGHRS, CDR2 YFSETQ.

V and J are TRBV21-1 and TRBJ2-2; TRBD1, the table's D call, was not compared with the DNA. TRBV21-1 is classified as a pseudogene. CDR3 size: 16 residues. The CDR3 here is CASSKGRTGGAGELFF. The CDR3 nucleotides are TGTGCCAGCAGCAAAGGTCGGACAGGGGGCGCCGGGGAGCTGTTTTTT.

This CDR3 reads CASSHYTGREGTEAFF. In DNA form, the CDR3 reads TGCGCCAGCAGCCATTACACAGGGAGAGAAGGGACTGAAGCTTTCTTT. The chain carries TRBV4-1 and TRBJ1-1, with a tentative D call TRBD1 (6 bases). The germline V gene encodes CDR1 MGHRA and CDR2 YSYEKL. Trimming took 3 bases from V and 5 from J, leaving 19 bases between them. This CDR3 region has 16 residues.

The chain carries TRBV9 and TRBJ2-7; TRBD2 matches 9 bases. The germline CDR1 and CDR2 sequences are SGDLS and YYNGEE. V lost 0 bases, J lost 4 bases, and 8 bases stayed unmatched. This CDR3 region has 16 residues. Written as DNA, the CDR3 is TGTGCCAGCAGCGTAGCTACCCGGCGGGGGGGATACGAGCAGTACTTC. Amino acids: CASSVATRRGGYEQYF. Supplemented by reference TRBV9 and TRBJ2-7, the full variable domain reads DSGVTQTPKHLITATGQRVTLRCSPRSGDLSVYWYQQSLDQGLQFLIQYYNGEERAKGNILERFSAQQFPDLHSELNLSSLELGDSALYFCASSVATRRGGYEQYFGPGTRLTVT.

This clone was observed a handful of times. This sequence joins TRBV13 and TRBJ2-7; 15 nucleotides line up with TRBD2. Germline lookup yields CDR1 PRHDT and CDR2 FYEKMQ (reference sequence). The CDR3 consists of 17 residues. After removal of 5 bases from V and 5 bases from J, the junction contained 10 bases not matched to a gene. Here the CDR3 DNA reads TGTGCCAGCAGCCGGACTAGCGGGAGGGCCAGATCCCACGAGCAGTACTTC. As protein: CASSRTSGRARSHEQYF.

The chain carries TRBV30 and TRBJ2-1, with D unresolved. V lost 0 bases and J lost 5, with 11 bases in between. Germline CDR1 is GTSNPN and CDR2 is SVGIG (reference sequence). The CDR3 runs 14 residues. In nucleotides, the CDR3 is TGTGCCTGGAGTGTATGGGCTTCCGACAATGAGCAGTTCTTC. It codes for CAWSVWASDNEQFF.

The rearrangement links TRBV6-5 to TRBJ2-5, with D possibly being TRBD2 (7 bases). The CDR3 contains 13 residues. Germline lookup yields CDR1 MNHEY and CDR2 SVGAGI. V was trimmed by 7 bases and J by 5 bases, leaving 14 bases between them. CDR3 region: CASNRGAGETQYF. CDR3 bases: TGTGCCAGCAATCGGGGGGCCGGGGAGACCCAGTACTTC.

The chain uses TRBV6-1 and TRBJ2-5; D unclear. This CDR3 contains 14 residues. CDR1 is MNHNS, CDR2 SASEGT, per germline. V shed 6 bases and J shed 1 base, with 12 bases lying between them. CDR3 sequence (DNA): TGTGCCAGCAGCTGGTTTAGAGGCCAAGAGACCCAGTACTTC. Its protein is CASSWFRGQETQYF.

This chain links TRBV2 with TRBJ1-1, with D maybe TRBD1 (6 bases). The V end was cut by 4 bases, the J end by 6 bases, with 12 bases between. From germline, CDR1 is SNHLY and CDR2 FYNNEI. The CDR3 covers 13 residues. The CDR3 nucleotides read TGTGCCAGCAGTGTTGGGACAAAAGCTGAAGCTTTCTTT. This encodes CASSVGTKAEAFF.